These 9 T cell receptor beta chains were sequenced from one sample in a study of blood T cell repertoires in COVID-19. Repertoires were generated with immunoSEQ multiplex PCR, while TCRdb's copy carries only in-frame clones and drops some. The sample lists nearly 65,000 clones; about 81% were seen once. Sequences were obtained from peripheral blood. The receptors come from a human donor in a cohort sampled during active COVID-19.

This chain links TRBV5-1 with TRBJ1-3, with D possibly TRBD1 on 6 matching bases. V lost 4 bases and J lost 4, with 15 bases in between. This CDR3 has 15 amino acids. Germline CDR1 SGHRS, CDR2 YFSETQ. Here the CDR3 DNA reads TGCGCCAGCAGCGATTCAGGGGTTTTCGGAAACACCATATATTTT. Translation gives CASSDSGVFGNTIYF.

V gene TRBV21-1 combines with J gene TRBJ2-7; TRBD2 was called by the table and not checked on the DNA. TRBV21-1 is a recognized pseudogene. This CDR3 region has 13 residues. The CDR3 is CASSLAAVYEQYF. The CDR3 DNA reads as TGTGCCAGCAGCCTTGCGGCAGTTTACGAGCAGTACTTC.

The rearrangement links TRBV7-6 to TRBJ2-1; TRBD1 matches 9 bases. From germline, CDR1 is SGHVS and CDR2 FNYEAQ. The CDR3 contains 16 residues. V gave up 6 bases and J gave up 4 bases; unmatched junction bases: 10. CDR3 residues: CASSLIRDREYNEQFF. The CDR3 region has the DNA TGTGCCAGCAGTTTAATCCGGGACAGGGAATACAATGAGCAGTTCTTC. Based on the CDR3 plus reference TRBV7-6 and TRBJ2-1, the full variable domain is GAGVSQSPRYKVTKRGQDVALRCDPISGHVSLYWYRQALGQGPEFLTYFNYEAQQDKSGLPNDRFSAERPEGSISTLTIQRTEQRDSAMYRCASSLIRDREYNEQFFGPGTRLTVL.

The rearrangement uses TRBV7-2 and TRBJ1-6; D may be TRBD1 (5 bases). Per germline, CDR1 SGHTA and CDR2 FQGNSA. The CDR3 has 13 residues. V lost 2 bases and J 9 bases, leaving 8 bases between the germline ends. DNA for the CDR3: TGTGCCAGCAGCTTACGGAGGGGTTCACCCCTCCACTTT. Protein product: CASSLRRGSPLHF.

For the CDR3, the DNA is TGTGCCAGCAGCCAAGATTCCCAGGGTCTTCGCTACGAGCAGTACTTC. This codes for CASSQDSQGLRYEQYF. The chain recombines TRBV3-1 (or the pseudogene TRBV3-2) with TRBJ2-7; tentatively, D is TRBD1 (5 bases). Germline CDR1 is LGHDT and CDR2 is YNNKEL (reference sequence). V lost 0 bases and J lost 3, with 15 bases in between. The CDR3 is made up of 16 amino acids.

Here the CDR3 DNA reads TGCAGCGTTGAGGAAGCGGGGGGGAACTACGAGCAGTACTTC. It encodes CSVEEAGGNYEQYF. This rearrangement joins TRBV29-1 to TRBJ2-7; 10 bases are a match to TRBD2. The trim removed 3 bases at V and 3 bases at J, leaving 5 bases unmatched. Germline V gene sequence: CDR1 SQVTM, CDR2 ANQGSEA. This CDR3 contains 14 residues.

The genes are TRBV12-3 or TRBV12-4 and TRBJ1-1; no firm D call. V was pared by 7 bases and J by 1 base, with 10 bases between. This CDR3 contains 13 residues. DNA for the CDR3: TGTGCCAGCAACCCGCAGGCGAACACTGAAGCTTTCTTT. Its translation: CASNPQANTEAFF.

This CDR3 reads CASSLVSGADTQYF. The CDR3 bases are TGTGCCAGCAGCTTAGTTAGCGGGGCAGATACGCAGTATTTT. J is TRBJ2-3 and V is TRBV7-6, with TRBD2 matching 8 bases. V was clipped by 1 base and J by 4 bases; unmatched bases: 1. Germline CDR1 SGHVS, CDR2 FNYEAQ. CDR3 length: 14 residues. The whole variable domain, filled in from reference TRBV7-6 and TRBJ2-3, reads GAGVSQSPRYKVTKRGQDVALRCDPISGHVSLYWYRQALGQGPEFLTYFNYEAQQDKSGLPNDRFSAERPEGSISTLTIQRTEQRDSAMYRCASSLVSGADTQYFGPGTRLTVL.

This rearrangement joins TRBV9 to TRBJ2-3; 11 bases line up with TRBD2. J gave up 8 bases and V 2 bases, and 10 bases lay outside the gene matches. The CDR3 sequence is 16 residues long. Germline assignment: CDR1 SGDLS and CDR2 YYNGEE. The CDR3 DNA reads TGTGCCAGCAGCGTCGCGGTAACTAGCGGGGGCGGTACGCAGTATTTT. Its translation: CASSVAVTSGGGTQYF.